A selection of T cell receptor beta chains follows, all from one sample in a study of shared clonotypes between healthy human individuals. TCRdb's table, derived via immunoSEQ multiplex PCR, lists solely in-frame clones and lacks some. The table shows over a million clones, with roughly 96% occurring only once. Sequenced input: naive CD4+ T cells sorted from blood. The receptors come from a man aged 30 to 45 in good health. Both conserved end residues are part of each CDR3. The order of the fields is V gene, clone size, J gene, D gene, CDR3 DNA, CDR3 protein. The D gene is left open where the match is weak. Some rows mark clone size as missing; the rest say once, few, many or name a class of expanded clone.

TRBV5-4	-	TRBJ2-7	-	TGTGCCAGCAGCTTGATATTTCTCGACAGCCGCTACTACGAGCAGTACTTC	CASSLIFLDSRYYEQYF
TRBV11-2	-	TRBJ2-3	-	TGTGCCAGCAGCTTATCCCAAAATACGCAGTATTTT	CASSLSQNTQYF
TRBV18	-	TRBJ2-7	-	TGTGCCACCCCGGACGCACAGGGCAAGGTTTACGAGCAGTACTTC	CATPDAQGKVYEQYF
TRBV19	-	TRBJ2-1	-	TGTGCCAGTAGTAACCTAGCGAATGAGCAGTTCTTC	CASSNLANEQFF
TRBV11-2	-	TRBJ2-7	TRBD2	TGTGCCAGCAGCTTGGGGGGGGTACAGTACTTC	CASSLGGVQYF
TRBV7-8	-	TRBJ1-5	TRBD1	TGTGCCAGCAGCGGACTTCAAGGGGGCGGTCAGCCCCAGCATTTT	CASSGLQGGGQPQHF
TRBV28	-	TRBJ1-2	-	TGTGCCAGCAGTTTGAGAATCTATGGCTACACCTTC	CASSLRIYGYTF
TRBV14	-	TRBJ1-1	-	TGTGCCAGCAGCCAAGTTGTAGGGGCCGCTGAAGCTTTCTTT	CASSQVVGAAEAFF
TRBV5-4	-	TRBJ2-5	-	TGTGCCAGCAGCTTTTCAGGGACCCAAGAGACCCAGTACTTC	CASSFSGTQETQYF
TRBV7-9	-	TRBJ2-5	-	TGTGCCAGCAGCTTAGCGGGCACACAGACCCAGTACTTC	CASSLAGTQTQYF
TRBV9	-	TRBJ2-7	-	TGTGCCAGCAGCGTAACAGCAATGGCCTACGAGCAGTACTTC	CASSVTAMAYEQYF
TRBV5-1	-	TRBJ2-7	TRBD2	TGCGCCAGCAGCTTCCGGGAGGCCCCCTACGAGCAGTACTTC	CASSFREAPYEQYF
TRBV2	-	TRBJ2-3	-	TGTGCCAGCGGGAACAGGAGAATCGGCGTTACCTTCACAGATACGCAGTATTTT	CASGNRRIGVTFTDTQYF
TRBV10-1	-	TRBJ2-3	TRBD1	TGCGCCAGCAGTGAGTCAGGGGGCATAGCAGATACGCAGTATTTT	CASSESGGIADTQYF
TRBV6-1	-	TRBJ2-7	TRBD1	TGTGCCAGCAGTGTTGGGACAGGGGCCTACGAGCAGTACTTC	CASSVGTGAYEQYF
TRBV5-6	-	TRBJ2-7	-	TGTGCCAGCAGCTTTAGATTAGAGCAGTACTTC	CASSFRLEQYF
TRBV5-4	-	TRBJ2-7	TRBD1	TGTGCCAGCACTAGCTTCCGGGACAGGGACGGCTACGAGCAGTACTTC	CASTSFRDRDGYEQYF
TRBV4-1	-	TRBJ2-7	-	TGCGCCAGCAGCCAAGATGAGGGACCCTCCTACGAGCAGTACTTC	CASSQDEGPSYEQYF
TRBV7-3	-	TRBJ2-1	TRBD1	TGTGCCAGCAGCCTCTCTACAGGGGAGTATGAGCAGTTCTTC	CASSLSTGEYEQFF
TRBV7-9	-	TRBJ2-5	-	TGTGCCAGCAGCTCAAAACCGGGGCTGAAGGAGACCCAGTACTTC	CASSSKPGLKETQYF
TRBV7-9	once	TRBJ2-1	TRBD2	TGTGCCAGCAGCTTAACCGGGACTAGCGGGAGAAATGAGCAGTTCTTC	CASSLTGTSGRNEQFF
TRBV4-3	-	TRBJ2-5	-	TGCGCCAGCAGCCAAGACTACCTACTCCAAGAGACCCAGTACTTC	CASSQDYLLQETQYF
TRBV2	-	TRBJ1-2	TRBD1	TGTGCCACCGGACAGGACTATGGCTACACCTTC	CATGQDYGYTF
TRBV18	-	TRBJ2-3	TRBD2	TGTGCCAGCTCATCACTAGCGAGTCGCACAGATACGCAGTATTTT	CASSSLASRTDTQYF
TRBV4-1	-	TRBJ2-1	TRBD2	TGCGCCAGCAGCCAAACCGGGACTAGCGGAATCAATGAGCAGTTCTTC	CASSQTGTSGINEQFF
TRBV19	-	TRBJ2-2	-	TGTGCCAGTAGTATTGGCAGGGGCACCGGGGAGCTGTTTTTT	CASSIGRGTGELFF
TRBV10-1	-	TRBJ2-1	TRBD1	TGCGCCACCTCCAGGGGGATTTCCTACAATGAGCAGTTCTTC	CATSRGISYNEQFF
TRBV6-5	-	TRBJ2-3	-	TGTGCCAGCAGTTACGACGGAGGGAACACAGATACGCAGTATTTT	CASSYDGGNTDTQYF
TRBV23-1	-	TRBJ2-3	-	TGCGCCAGCAGTCCCCTTTGGAGGGGGGGAGGAGATACGCAGTATTTT	CASSPLWRGGGDTQYF
TRBV28	-	TRBJ1-4	-	TGTGCCGGGCAGGGCATTAATGAAAAACTGTTTTTT	CAGQGINEKLFF
TRBV5-1	-	TRBJ2-1	-	TGCGCCAGCAGCCCCAACCCTCAGACAGCCCCAAGGTTGAGTGAGCAGTTCTTC	CASSPNPQTAPRLSEQFF
TRBV11-2	-	TRBJ2-5	-	TGTGCCAGCAGCTTTGGAGGGAGTCAAGAGACCCAGTACTTC	CASSFGGSQETQYF
TRBV19	-	TRBJ2-3	TRBD2	TGTGCCAGTAGTACCCTGACTAGCGGCTCCCCTCCGCAGTATTTT	CASSTLTSGSPPQYF
TRBV4-1	-	TRBJ1-5	-	TGCGCCAGCAGCATAACAGAGAATCAGCCCCAGCATTTT	CASSITENQPQHF
TRBV5-1	-	TRBJ1-2	-	TGCGCCAGCAGCTTCCGGGACGGTTACTATGGCTACACCTTC	CASSFRDGYYGYTF
TRBV10-1	-	TRBJ1-4	-	TGCGCCAGCAGTGAGTCGACTCGTGCAACTAATGAAAAACTGTTTTTT	CASSESTRATNEKLFF
TRBV21-1	-	TRBJ2-1	-	TGTGCCAGCAGCCAACGACTAGCGGGAGGGAACAAAACATACAATGAGCAGTTCTTC	CASSQRLAGGNKTYNEQFF
TRBV18	-	TRBJ2-4	-	TGTGCCAGCTCACCACAGGGTTCCAAAAACATTCAGTACTTC	CASSPQGSKNIQYF
TRBV6-6	-	TRBJ2-1	-	TGTGCCAGCAGCGTAACAGGGGGGGGGAACAATGAGCAGTTCTTC	CASSVTGGGNNEQFF
TRBV7-9	once	TRBJ1-1	TRBD1	TGTGCCAGCACCACAGACAGGGGGCTTTTGAACACTGAAGCTTTCTTT	CASTTDRGLLNTEAFF
TRBV15	once	TRBJ2-7	-	TGTGCCACCAGCGCCTTCCGGGACGGTCCCTACGAGCAGTACTTC	CATSAFRDGPYEQYF
TRBV5-4	-	TRBJ2-7	TRBD2	TGTGCCAGCAGCATACAGCGGGGGCCCTACGAGCAGTACTTC	CASSIQRGPYEQYF
TRBV6-5	-	TRBJ2-7	TRBD1	TGTGCCAGCAGAAGGACAGGGAGGTACGAGCAGTACTTC	CASRRTGRYEQYF
TRBV7-2	-	TRBJ2-1	TRBD1	TGTGCCAGCAGCTTAGCAAGGACAGGGTCCTACAATGAGCAGTTCTTC	CASSLARTGSYNEQFF
TRBV5-1	-	TRBJ2-1	-	TGCGCCAGCAGCGCAAGGCCGTACAATGAGCAGTTCTTC	CASSARPYNEQFF
TRBV7-2	-	TRBJ2-5	TRBD1	TGTGCCAGCATCGTCCCGGGACAGGGGGGGCAAGAGACCCAGTACTTC	CASIVPGQGGQETQYF
TRBV9	-	TRBJ2-1	-	TGTGCCAGCAGCGACTTAGGGGCATCTCAGTTCTTC	CASSDLGASQFF
TRBV18	-	TRBJ1-2	-	TGTGCCAGCTCACCCGGACCAAACTATGGCTACACCTTC	CASSPGPNYGYTF
TRBV19	-	TRBJ1-3	-	TGTGCCAGTAGTATAGGGGACACCATATATTTT	CASSIGDTIYF
TRBV9	-	TRBJ2-1	TRBD2	TGTGCCAGCAGCCTAGCGGGACAAAATGAGCAGTTCTTC	CASSLAGQNEQFF
TRBV7-6	-	TRBJ2-3	TRBD1	TGTGCCAGCAGCCCGAGGACAGGGATCACAGATACGCAGTATTTT	CASSPRTGITDTQYF
TRBV10-2	-	TRBJ2-5	TRBD1	TGCGCCAGCAGTTGGACAGGTCAAGAGACCCAGTACTTC	CASSWTGQETQYF
TRBV10-3	-	TRBJ2-7	-	TGTGCCATCAGTGAGTTGGACGAGCAGTACTTC	CAISELDEQYF